The rows below give T cell receptor beta chains drawn from one sample of a study of blood T cell repertoires in COVID-19. Profiled with immunoSEQ multiplex PCR; TCRdb holds only in-frame clones, not every one. Of around 200,000 clones listed, more than 70% were seen once; the top ten hold roughly 7.8%. The sample was peripheral blood. These receptors were taken from a middle-aged man with active or convalescent COVID-19. Each CDR3 is given with its conserved first and last residue. A D gene is named only where the DNA matches it firmly. Rows may omit the clone size; those that give it use once, few, many or a size class.

v_call	j_call	d_call	clone_size	cdr3_nt	cdr3_aa
TRBV5-1	TRBJ2-4	.	once	TGCGCCAGCAGCTTGGTCCAGGCTACATTTACGGGGAACATTCAGTACTTC	CASSLVQATFTGNIQYF
TRBV5-1	TRBJ2-5	.	.	TGCGCCAGCAGCCCCCAGCACCTAGCTCCCCAAGAGACCCAGTACTTC	CASSPQHLAPQETQYF
TRBV12-3/TRBV12-4	TRBJ1-1	.	few	TGTGCCAGCAGTATGACATATGGGGGGGCTTTCTTT	CASSMTYGGAFF
TRBV30	TRBJ1-1	.	few	TGTGCCTGGACCCCGTTGAACACTGAAGCTTTCTTT	CAWTPLNTEAFF
TRBV6-5	TRBJ1-1	.	.	TGTGCCAGCAGATCCGGGGGTTATTACACTGAAGCTTTCTTT	CASRSGGYYTEAFF
TRBV6-5	TRBJ2-5	.	.	TGTGCCAGCAGTCATGGGGGCGGCGAGACCCAGTACTTC	CASSHGGGETQYF
TRBV18	TRBJ1-1	.	.	TGTGCCAGCTCAAGATCGGGGAACACTGAAGCTTTCTTT	CASSRSGNTEAFF
TRBV12-5	TRBJ2-1	TRBD2	.	TGTGCTAGTGGTTTGCGACTAGCGGGGGACAATGAGCAGTTCTTC	CASGLRLAGDNEQFF
TRBV11-2	TRBJ1-5	TRBD1	.	TGTGCCAGCAGCTATCAGGGGGGTCAGCCCCAGCATTTT	CASSYQGGQPQHF
TRBV5-1	TRBJ2-5	TRBD1	.	TGCGCCAGCAGCTTGGGGGTTACGGGACAGTTAGAGACCCAGTACTTC	CASSLGVTGQLETQYF
TRBV4-1	TRBJ1-1	TRBD1	.	TGCGCCAGCAGCCAACCCATAACAGGGGTCGAAGCTTTCTTT	CASSQPITGVEAFF
TRBV3-1/TRBV3-2	TRBJ2-1	.	.	TGTGCCAGCAGCCATCAGGTTAGCTCCTACAATGAGCAGTTCTTC	CASSHQVSSYNEQFF
TRBV2	TRBJ1-6	.	.	TGTGCCAGCAGTGTCAGGGGTAATTCACCCCTCCACTTT	CASSVRGNSPLHF
TRBV18	TRBJ1-3	.	.	TGTGCCAGCTCGAACCAGGACTCTGGAAACACCATATATTTT	CASSNQDSGNTIYF
TRBV18	TRBJ2-2	.	.	TGTGCCAGCTCACCACCGAACACCCCCACCGGGGAGCTGTTTTTT	CASSPPNTPTGELFF
TRBV18	TRBJ2-7	TRBD2	.	TGTGCCAGCTCAACCAATCAGGCTAGCGGGATCTACGAGCAGTACTTC	CASSTNQASGIYEQYF
TRBV10-3	TRBJ2-1	TRBD2	.	TGTGCCATCGGCGGGACTAGCGGGGATAATGAGCAGTTCTTC	CAIGGTSGDNEQFF
TRBV19	TRBJ1-5	TRBD1	.	TGTGCCAGTAGGGGGCTTGACAGGGGACGTCAGCCCCAGCATTTT	CASRGLDRGRQPQHF
TRBV6-5	TRBJ2-7	.	once	TGTGCCAGCAGCCCCCGTGGCCAGGGTGCCTACGAGCAGTACTTC	CASSPRGQGAYEQYF
TRBV28	TRBJ2-5	.	.	TGTGCCAGCAGTTTGTTGACAGGCCCCGTACAAGAGACCCAGTACTTC	CASSLLTGPVQETQYF
TRBV7-3	TRBJ2-1	TRBD2	.	TGTGCCAGCAGCTTACTGGGCGGGAGGGCCGGTGAGCAGTTCTTC	CASSLLGGRAGEQFF
TRBV7-3	TRBJ1-2	TRBD1	.	TGTGCCAGCAGCGCCACCGGGACAGGGTCAGAAGGCTACACCTTC	CASSATGTGSEGYTF
TRBV7-8	TRBJ2-1	.	.	TGTGCCAGCAGCTACCGGGACTCGCACAATGAGCAGTTCTTC	CASSYRDSHNEQFF
TRBV7-9	TRBJ1-3	TRBD1	.	TGTGCCAGCAGCTTCGGACAGGGGAAAGGAGACACCATATATTTT	CASSFGQGKGDTIYF
TRBV3-1/TRBV3-2	TRBJ1-2	.	.	TGTGCCAGCAGCCAAGATCACAGCTATGGCTACACCTTC	CASSQDHSYGYTF
TRBV25-1	TRBJ2-7	.	once	TGTGCCAGCAGTGACCCCAGGGGAGGGAGGGGGTTCTACGAGCAGTACTTC	CASSDPRGGRGFYEQYF
TRBV5-1	TRBJ1-1	.	.	TGCGCCAGCAGCTTGGCCGGAGGTTACACTGAAGCTTTCTTT	CASSLAGGYTEAFF
TRBV7-9	TRBJ2-4	.	.	TGTGCCAGCAGCTTACAGGGTCTGGTATCAAACATTCAGTACTTC	CASSLQGLVSNIQYF
TRBV4-1	TRBJ2-2	.	few	TGCGCCAGCAGCCAGGACACGCAGAAATTTTCGAACACCGGGGAGCTGTTTTTT	CASSQDTQKFSNTGELFF
TRBV27	TRBJ1-1	.	.	TGTGCCAGCAGTTTCGTCGGGGTCCTGAACACTGAAGCTTTCTTT	CASSFVGVLNTEAFF
TRBV7-9	TRBJ1-6	.	.	TGTGCCAGCAGAGGGGGAATCAGTAATTCACCCCTCCACTTT	CASRGGISNSPLHF
TRBV9	TRBJ1-5	.	few	TGTGCCCGCAGCGCGGGGGGGGGAAGCAATCAGCCCCAGCATTTT	CARSAGGGSNQPQHF
TRBV19	TRBJ1-2	.	.	TGTGCCAGTAGTATAGGTGTTCTCAACAATGTTAACTATGGCTACACCTTC	CASSIGVLNNVNYGYTF
TRBV11-2	TRBJ1-2	.	.	TGTGCCAGCAGCTTAGGACAGCTGTATGGCTACACCTTC	CASSLGQLYGYTF
TRBV4-1	TRBJ1-1	.	.	TGCGCCAGCAGCCAAGCCAATCTCCTAGGGGCAGGGAACACTGAAGCTTTCTTT	CASSQANLLGAGNTEAFF
TRBV18	TRBJ1-5	TRBD1	.	TGTGCCAGCTCGCAGGGACAGAAAAATCAGCCCCAGCATTTT	CASSQGQKNQPQHF
TRBV18	TRBJ2-1	.	once	TGTGCCAGCTCCTTCCTAGGGGACAATGAGCAGTTCTTC	CASSFLGDNEQFF
TRBV6-2/TRBV6-3	TRBJ1-2	.	.	TGTGCCAGCAGTTACCAGGTCGACTACACCTTC	CASSYQVDYTF